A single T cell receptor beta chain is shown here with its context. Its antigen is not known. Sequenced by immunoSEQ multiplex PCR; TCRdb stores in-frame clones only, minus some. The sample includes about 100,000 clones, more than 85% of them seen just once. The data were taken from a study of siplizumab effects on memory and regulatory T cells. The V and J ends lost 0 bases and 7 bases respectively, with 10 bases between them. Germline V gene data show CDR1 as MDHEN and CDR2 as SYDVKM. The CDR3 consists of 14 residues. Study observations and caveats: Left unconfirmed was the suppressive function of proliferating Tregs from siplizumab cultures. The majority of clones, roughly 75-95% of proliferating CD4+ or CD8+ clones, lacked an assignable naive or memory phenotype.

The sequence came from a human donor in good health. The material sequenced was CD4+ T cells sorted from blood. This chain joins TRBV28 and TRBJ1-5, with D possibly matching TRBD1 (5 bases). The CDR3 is CASSLWRGRQPQHF. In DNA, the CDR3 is TGTGCCAGCAGTTTATGGAGGGGCAGGCAGCCCCAGCATTTT.